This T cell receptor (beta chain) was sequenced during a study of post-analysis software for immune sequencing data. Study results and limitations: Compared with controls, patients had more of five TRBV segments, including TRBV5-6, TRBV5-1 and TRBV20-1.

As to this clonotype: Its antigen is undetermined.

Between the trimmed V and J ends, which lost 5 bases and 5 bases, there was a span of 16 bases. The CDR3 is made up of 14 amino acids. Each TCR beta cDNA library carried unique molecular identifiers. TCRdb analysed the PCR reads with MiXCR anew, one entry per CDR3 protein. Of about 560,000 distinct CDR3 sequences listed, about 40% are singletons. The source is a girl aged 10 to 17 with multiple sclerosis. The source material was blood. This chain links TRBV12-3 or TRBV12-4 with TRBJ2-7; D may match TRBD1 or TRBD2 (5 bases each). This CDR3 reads CASSPWGAADEQYF. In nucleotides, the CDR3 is TGTGCCAGCAGTCCGTGGGGCGCAGCGGACGAGCAGTACTTC.